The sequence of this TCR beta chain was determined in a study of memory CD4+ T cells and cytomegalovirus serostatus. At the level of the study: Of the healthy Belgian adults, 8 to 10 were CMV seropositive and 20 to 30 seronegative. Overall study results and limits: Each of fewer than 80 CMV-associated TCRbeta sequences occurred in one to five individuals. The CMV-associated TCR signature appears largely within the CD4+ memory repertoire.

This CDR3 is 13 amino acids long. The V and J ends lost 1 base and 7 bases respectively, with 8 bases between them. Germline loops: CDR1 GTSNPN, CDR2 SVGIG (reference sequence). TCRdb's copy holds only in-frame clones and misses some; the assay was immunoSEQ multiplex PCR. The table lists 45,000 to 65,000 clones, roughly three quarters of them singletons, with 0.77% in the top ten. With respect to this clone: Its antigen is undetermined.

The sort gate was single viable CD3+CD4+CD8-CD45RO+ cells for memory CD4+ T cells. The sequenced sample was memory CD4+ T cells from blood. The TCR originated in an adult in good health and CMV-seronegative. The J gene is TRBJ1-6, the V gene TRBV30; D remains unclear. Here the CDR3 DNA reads TGTGCCTGGAGTGCCAAGCAGAATTCACCCCTCCACTTT. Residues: CAWSAKQNSPLHF.